Listed here are 25 T cell receptor beta chains from one sample, sequenced in a study of OX40 agonist ivuxolimab in advanced cancers. Sequencing used immunoSEQ multiplex PCR; TCRdb keeps in-frame clones, though not all of them. The sample holds approximately 81,000 clones; around 90% are singletons and the top ten take approximately 0.47%. Here the sequenced sample was CD4+ or CD8+ T cells sorted from blood, taken in a trial of the OX40 agonist ivuxolimab. The receptors stem from an adult with an advanced solid tumor such as melanoma, head and neck, liver or kidney cancer.

In nucleotides, the CDR3 is TGTGCCATCAGCTCGGGACAGGAGGGTGAAAAACTGTTTTTT. Its protein is CAISSGQEGEKLFF. This rearrangement joins TRBV10-3 to TRBJ1-4; TRBD1 agrees at 8 bases. The CDR3 loop spans 14 amino acids. Looked up from germline, CDR1 is ENHRY and CDR2 is SYGVKD. V trimming: 6 bases; J trimming: 7 bases; junction bases outside the gene matches: 7.

This clone has just a few counts. V is TRBV21-1 and J is TRBJ1-2. TRBV21-1 is deemed a pseudogene. The CDR3 has 15 residues. DNA for the CDR3: TGTGCCAGCGGGGGGGATGAATCGGAGAACTATGGCTACACCTTC. It codes for CASGGDESENYGYTF.

The chain uses TRBV6-1 and TRBJ1-2, with D uncertain. The germline V and J ends were trimmed by 5 bases and 8 bases, with 15 bases remaining between them. Germline V gene lookup returns CDR1 MNHNS and CDR2 SASEGT. This CDR3 is built from 13 residues. CDR3 protein: CASSPTLKDGYTF. Written as DNA, the CDR3 is TGTGCCAGCAGTCCTACGCTTAAGGACGGCTACACCTTC.

This clone was picked up one time. This sequence joins TRBV5-8 and TRBJ1-6, with D possibly TRBD1 on 6 matching bases. Deletions cut 4 bases from V and 6 bases from J, with 14 bases between. Per germline, CDR1 SGHTS and CDR2 YDEGEE. The CDR3 runs 15 residues. The CDR3 spells CASSSSGGGNSPLHF. CDR3 nucleotides: TGTGCCAGCAGCAGTTCGGGGGGCGGTAATTCACCCCTCCACTTT.

The rearrangement links TRBV5-1 to TRBJ2-7, with D perhaps given as TRBD1 or TRBD2 (5 bases each). V was shortened by 2 bases and J by 0 bases, with 9 bases between the two germline ends. There are 14 residues in the CDR3. CDR1 and CDR2 from the germline V gene are SGHRS and YFSETQ. The CDR3 DNA reads TGCGCCAGCAGCTTTGAGGGGACCTCCTACGAGCAGTACTTC. Residues: CASSFEGTSYEQYF.

The rearrangement uses TRBV6-1 and TRBJ2-1, with 7 bases that match TRBD2. CDR1 is MNHNS, CDR2 SASEGT, per germline. This CDR3 has 15 amino acids. With 3 bases clipped from V and 0 bases from J, the junction kept 2 bases outside the gene matches. For the CDR3, the DNA is TGTGCCAGCAGTGAGGGGGGGTTCTCCTACAATGAGCAGTTCTTC. Its protein product is CASSEGGFSYNEQFF.

The gene calls are TRBV11-2 and TRBJ2-7; 9 nucleotides line up with TRBD1. The CDR3 runs to 14 residues. Germline CDR1 SGHAT, CDR2 FQNNGV. V dropped 7 bases and J dropped 3; count of bases not matched to a gene: 7. The CDR3 DNA follows: TGTGCCAGCACGGCCGGGACAGGGTTCTACGAGCAGTACTTC. This translates into CASTAGTGFYEQYF.

The chain employs TRBV7-2 and TRBJ2-7; maybe TRBD2 (5 bases). V lost 1 base and J 3 bases, leaving 10 bases between the germline ends. Germline lookup yields CDR1 SGHTA and CDR2 FQGNSA. The CDR3 is 14 amino acids. CDR3: CASSLGLSDYEQYF. For the CDR3, the DNA is TGTGCCAGCAGCTTAGGACTATCCGACTACGAGCAGTACTTC.

The chain employs TRBV5-1 and TRBJ2-3; a weak D match, TRBD1 (6 bases). The CDR3 is made up of 14 amino acids. V lost 5 bases, J lost 2 bases, and 12 bases lay in between. The V gene's germline CDR1 is SGHRS and CDR2 YFSETQ. CDR3 in DNA: TGCGCCAGCAGGGTAGTGGGGGCCACAGATACGCAGTATTTT. Protein sequence: CASRVVGATDTQYF.

The chain has TRBV5-1 and TRBJ2-7, with D possibly being TRBD2 (6 bases). The CDR3 runs to 14 residues. V dropped 4 bases and J dropped 4 bases, with 15 bases sitting between them. Germline CDR1 is SGHRS and CDR2 is YFSETQ. The CDR3 region is CASSTLGGDYEQYF. The CDR3 DNA reads as TGCGCCAGCAGCACCCTCGGCGGGGATTACGAGCAGTACTTC.

The chain carries TRBV5-6 and TRBJ2-7; D remains unclear. V was shortened by 3 bases and J by 6 bases, with 10 bases between the two germline ends. Germline CDR1 reads SGHDT; CDR2 reads YYEEEE. CDR3 size: 12 residues. The CDR3 region is CASSSRVFEQYF. The CDR3 DNA reads TGTGCCAGCAGCTCTCGGGTTTTCGAGCAGTACTTC.

The V and J genes are TRBV19 and TRBJ2-7, with 10 bases that match TRBD2. In germline, CDR1 is LNHDA, CDR2 SQIVND (reference sequence). J gave up 2 bases and V 3 bases, and 4 bases lay outside the gene matches. This CDR3 has 15 amino acids. In DNA, the CDR3 is TGTGCCAGTAGTATTTCTGGGACTAGCGCCTACGAGCAGTACTTC. This gives the protein CASSISGTSAYEQYF.

V and J are TRBV19 and TRBJ2-2; a possible D gene is TRBD1 (5 bases). V lost 6 bases to trimming and J lost 5 bases, with 19 bases between them. CDR3 size: 16 residues. Germline-derived CDR1 and CDR2 are LNHDA and SQIVND (reference sequence). CDR3 loop: CASRPSRGLGTGELFF. In DNA, the CDR3 is TGTGCCAGTAGGCCCTCAAGGGGATTAGGAACCGGGGAGCTGTTTTTT.

The V and J genes are TRBV5-1 and TRBJ2-1; a possible D gene is TRBD1 (5 bases). Germline V CDR1 and CDR2: SGHRS, YFSETQ. The V end lost 5 bases, the J end lost 5 bases, and 14 bases lay between the germline ends. There are 14 residues in the CDR3. CDR3: CASSRSGANNEQFF. CDR3 nucleotides: TGCGCCAGCAGTCGTAGTGGGGCGAACAATGAGCAGTTCTTC.

V is TRBV5-1 and J is TRBJ2-7; D not certain. The V gene lost 0 bases and the J gene lost 4 bases, with 11 bases spanning the gap. Germline CDR1 SGHRS, CDR2 YFSETQ. The CDR3 sequence is 14 residues long. The CDR3 is CASSLARDVYEQYF. The CDR3 DNA reads TGCGCCAGCAGCTTGGCCCGCGACGTATACGAGCAGTACTTC.

The DNA for the CDR3 is TGTGCCATCAGTGAGTTTGAGGAGGCGAGCACTGAAGCTTTCTTT. Its translation: CAISEFEEASTEAFF. This chain joins TRBV10-3 and TRBJ1-1; D is unclear. The V end was cut by 1 base, the J end by 4 bases, with 13 bases between. The CDR3 is made up of 15 amino acids. In germline, CDR1 is ENHRY, CDR2 SYGVKD.

The rearrangement links TRBV6-5 to TRBJ2-7; D gene ambiguous. The length of the CDR3 is 15 residues. Germline CDR1 and CDR2: MNHEY and SVGAGI. V lost 5 bases and J lost 3, with 17 bases in between. The CDR3 coding sequence is TGTGCCAGCAGTAGGGTCGGATCTACGGACTACGAGCAGTACTTC. It is translated as CASSRVGSTDYEQYF.

This clone showed up just once. This rearrangement joins TRBV6-6 to TRBJ2-7; no clear D. CDR1 and CDR2 (germline): MNHNY, SVGAGI (reference sequence). The germline V and J ends were trimmed by 7 bases and 3 bases, with 7 bases remaining between them. This CDR3 has 11 residues. DNA of the CDR3: TGTGCCAGCACTGCCTACTACGAGCAGTACTTC. This encodes CASTAYYEQYF.

The chain is built from TRBV10-3 and TRBJ2-3, with D hard to call. V lost 6 bases and J lost 3, with 19 bases in between. This CDR3 spans 16 amino acids. The germline CDR1 and CDR2 sequences are ENHRY and SYGVKD. CDR3 protein: CAISGPGKPGTDTQYF. The CDR3, as DNA: TGTGCCATCAGCGGCCCGGGCAAGCCAGGAACAGATACGCAGTATTTT.

The chain is built from TRBV5-1 and TRBJ2-5, with D tentatively TRBD1 or TRBD2 (5 bases each). CDR1 is SGHRS and CDR2 is YFSETQ in the germline V gene. Trimming stripped 0 bases from V and 1 base from J, with 13 bases between. CDR3 length equals 16 residues. The CDR3 reads CASSLGSGGAQETQYF. DNA for the CDR3: TGCGCCAGCAGCTTGGGTAGTGGGGGTGCCCAAGAGACCCAGTACTTC. Full variable domain (remainder filled in from reference TRBV5-1 and TRBJ2-5): KAGVTQTPRYLIKTRGQQVTLSCSPISGHRSVSWYQQTPGQGLQFLFEYFSETQRNKGNFPGRFSGRQFSNSRSEMNVSTLELGDSALYLCASSLGSGGAQETQYFGPGTRLLVL.

V gene TRBV6-1 combines with J gene TRBJ2-7, with D maybe TRBD1 (7 bases). Trimming removed 8 bases at V and 0 bases at J, with 17 bases between. This CDR3 is 15 amino acids long. Germline values: CDR1 MNHNS, CDR2 SASEGT. Written as DNA, the CDR3 is TGTGCCAGCTCCCTGGGGCAGGGGGGCTCCTACGAGCAGTACTTC. Its protein is CASSLGQGGSYEQYF.

The chain links TRBV11-3 to TRBJ2-4; TRBD1 matches 8 bases. Germline V gene sequence: CDR1 SGHNT, CDR2 YENEEA. The CDR3 runs 14 residues. V dropped 5 bases and J dropped 7; count of bases not matched to a gene: 7. CDR3 nucleotides: TGTGCCAGCAGCCGAGACAGGGGAGGCAACATTCAGTACTTC. Translating it yields CASSRDRGGNIQYF.

V gene TRBV5-1 combines with J gene TRBJ1-3, with TRBD1 as a possible D gene (6 bases). Per the germline V gene, CDR1 is SGHRS and CDR2 is YFSETQ. V dropped 4 bases and J dropped 0 bases, with 14 bases sitting between them. The CDR3 extends over 16 amino acids. CDR3 in DNA: TGCGCCAGCAGCCCTTTGCAGGACAGCTCTGGAAACACCATATATTTT. This translates into CASSPLQDSSGNTIYF.

The chain uses TRBV6-6 and TRBJ1-2; D is ambiguous. Trimming removed 6 bases at V and 2 bases at J, with 7 bases between. Germline V gene lookup returns CDR1 MNHNY and CDR2 SVGAGI (reference sequence). The CDR3 sequence is 12 residues long. CDR3: CASSGENYGYTF. CDR3 in DNA: TGTGCCAGCAGCGGGGAAAACTATGGCTACACCTTC.

V gene TRBV9 combines with J gene TRBJ2-1; D is perhaps TRBD1 (6 bases). The V end was cut by 3 bases, the J end by 0 bases, with 16 bases between. CDR1 is SGDLS and CDR2 is YYNGEE in the germline V gene. This CDR3 region has 17 residues. The CDR3 loop reads CASSALGHLLSYNEQFF. The CDR3 nucleotides are TGTGCCAGCAGCGCCCTGGGACACCTCCTCTCCTACAATGAGCAGTTCTTC.